These T cell receptor beta chains were read from a single sample in a study of CD8+CD57+ T cells in acquired aplastic anemia. TCRdb re-called the reads through MiXCR, storing one row per CDR3 protein. The data show 400,000 to 500,000 distinct CDR3 sequences, 65% to 75% seen once. The sample comprised sorted CD4+, CD8+, or CD8+CD57+ T cells (not recorded which) from PBMCs. The origin of the receptors is a human donor in good health, serving as a control. Each CDR3 is given with its conserved first and last residue. A D gene is named only where the DNA matches it firmly. Clone size appears in some rows only: once, few, many, or a class for an expanded clone.

.	TRBJ2-3	.	TRBV6-6	TGTGCCAGCAGAGGAAAACAGGGCCGCACAGATACGCAGTATTTT	CASRGKQGRTDTQYF
.	TRBJ1-5	.	TRBV20-1	TGCAGTGCTGTCGCTGGGGGCAATCAGCGGGATCAGCCCCAGCATTTT	CSAVAGGNQRDQPQHF
.	TRBJ2-5	.	TRBV5-8	TGTGCCAGCAGTCATAGGAAGGGCCAAGAGACCCAGTACTTC	CASSHRKGQETQYF
few	TRBJ1-5	.	TRBV20-1	TGCAGTGCTAGCCAGATTAGCAATCAGCCCCAGCATTTT	CSASQISNQPQHF
.	TRBJ1-2	.	TRBV20-1	TGCAGTGCTATAGGGGGGTCTTGGGAGCGCTACACCTTC	CSAIGGSWERYTF
.	TRBJ1-2	.	TRBV29-1	TGCAGTGCTAAAGGGCTCAGGCATAGGTATTGCTTCACCTTC	CSAKGLRHRYCFTF
few	TRBJ2-2	TRBD2	TRBV29-1	TGCAGCGTTGAGGTTCCTACTAGCGGGAGTACCGGGGAGCTGTTTTTT	CSVEVPTSGSTGELFF
.	TRBJ2-5	.	TRBV7-9	TGTGCCAGCAGCTTAACGGTGGGGATCCAAGCGACCGAGTACTTC	CASSLTVGIQATEYF
.	TRBJ2-1	TRBD2	TRBV20-1	TGCAGTGCTAGGCCTAGCGGGGGGGCCAATGAGCAGTTCTTC	CSARPSGGANEQFF
.	TRBJ2-7	.	TRBV10-2	TGTGCCAGCAGTGTATCCGCGAGTTCCCGGTACAAGCAGCAGTTC	CASSVSASSRYKQQF
.	TRBJ2-7	.	TRBV9	TGCGCCAGCAACTTGGAGGGGGGAGGGCAGCACTTC	CASNLEGGGQHF
once	TRBJ1-1	.	TRBV9	.	CASSTGKEAFFALF
few	TRBJ1-2	.	TRBV19	TGTGCCAGTACACACGTCGGTTACTATGGCTACACCTTC	CASTHVGYYGYTF
.	TRBJ2-7	.	TRBV2	.	CASRGHREGYTFGSDF
.	TRBJ1-2	TRBD1	TRBV6-1	TGTGCCAGCGAGGAAGGGGACAGGGGAACGAGGACCTTC	CASEEGDRGTRTF
once	TRBJ2-7	.	TRBV2	TGTGCCACCCAAAGGGGGTCCTACGAGCAGTACTTC	CATQRGSYEQYF
.	TRBJ2-5	.	TRBV20-1	TGCAGTGCTAGAGATACGAGGAATTCAGAGACCCAGTACTTC	CSARDTRNSETQYF
.	TRBJ2-5	.	TRBV5-4	TGTGCCAGCAGCGTAGTTCCTGGAGAGACCCAGTACTTC	CASSVVPGETQYF
.	TRBJ2-1	.	TRBV7-2	TGTGCCAGCAGCCAAGGGTCGGCGCAGCACAATGAGCAGTTCTTC	CASSQGSAQHNEQFF
.	TRBJ2-5	.	TRBV7-9	TGTGCCAGCAGCTTAACTGTCGGGAGAGAGACCCAGTACTTC	CASSLTVGRETQYF
.	TRBJ2-2	TRBD2	TRBV5-4	TGTGCCAGCAGCCGGGAGGCGGGGGAGCTGTTTTTT	CASSREAGELFF
many	TRBJ1-5	.	TRBV5-1	TGCGCCAGCAGCCTCGCGGGGGACAATCAGCCCCAGCATTTT	CASSLAGDNQPQHF
.	TRBJ1-3	.	TRBV20-1	TGCAGTGCTAGGGGCCCTTGGAGATCTGGAAACACCATATATTTT	CSARGPWRSGNTIYF
.	TRBJ1-6	.	TRBV5-5	TGTGCCAGCAGCTTGGACGGCTGGGGGCTAGATAATTCACCCCTCCACTTT	CASSLDGWGLDNSPLHF
many	TRBJ2-7	.	TRBV10-2	TGCGCCAGCAGTGAAACAGGGACATCGACCTACGAGCAGTACTTC	CASSETGTSTYEQYF
.	TRBJ1-5	TRBD1	TRBV5-1	TGTGCCAGCAGCTTTTACAGGGGGCGGGGGCAGCCCCAGCATTTT	CASSFYRGRGQPQHF
.	TRBJ2-1	.	TRBV7-2	TGTGCCAGCGGGGTCCTGGAGACCCAGTTCTTC	CASGVLETQFF
.	TRBJ2-7	TRBD1	TRBV2	TGTGCCAGCAGGCCTGGGACAGGGAGAGATTCCGAGCAGTACTTC	CASRPGTGRDSEQYF
.	TRBJ1-2	.	TRBV7-2	TGTGCCAGCAGCCGGGGACTTCAAGAGACCCAGTACATCTTC	CASSRGLQETQYIF
.	TRBJ1-5	.	TRBV20-1	TGCAGTGCTAGAGATACGGCGGGGGCGTGTCAGCCCCAGCATTTT	CSARDTAGACQPQHF
.	TRBJ1-6	.	TRBV2	TGTGCCAGCAGGTTACTACCGTCTACTGGGAGCCGTTATTTT	CASRLLPSTGSRYF
.	TRBJ1-2	.	TRBV12-3/TRBV12-4	TGTGCCAGCACAAAGAGCAGTGGGGGCGTTTCAGGCTACACCTTC	CASTKSSGGVSGYTF
.	TRBJ1-2	.	TRBV5-4	TGTGCCAGCAGCTTGGGTGGGGAGTATGGCTACACCTTC	CASSLGGEYGYTF
.	TRBJ2-5	.	TRBV5-1	TGTGCCAGCAGGGATGGGGGGGGCGAAGAGACCCAGTACTTC	CASRDGGGEETQYF
.	TRBJ1-5	.	TRBV20-1	TGCGGTGTTGAGGCAGGACCGGGGCTGCCCCAGCATTTT	CGVEAGPGLPQHF
.	TRBJ2-4	TRBD1	TRBV5-5	TGTGCCAGCAGCTTTACGACAGGGACGACGGTTCAGTACTTC	CASSFTTGTTVQYF
.	TRBJ1-5	TRBD1	TRBV6-4	TGTGCCAGCAGTGAGACAGGGGCTCAGCCCCAGCATTTT	CASSETGAQPQHF
.	TRBJ1-2	.	TRBV7-2	TGTGCCAGCAGCAAACGCACCGGGGATTCACCCCTTCACTACACCTTC	CASSKRTGDSPLHYTF
.	TRBJ2-2	.	TRBV20-1	TGCAGTGCTAGACCGGACGCAAGGACCGGGGAGCTGTTTTTT	CSARPDARTGELFF
.	TRBJ2-4	.	TRBV20-1	TGCAGTGCTAGAGGGGCGGGGCGAAACCCGCAGTACTTC	CSARGAGRNPQYF
many	TRBJ1-1	.	TRBV12-3/TRBV12-4	TGTGCCAGCAGTACGCAGGGGACTGAAGCTTTCTTT	CASSTQGTEAFF
.	TRBJ2-7	.	TRBV20-1	TGCAGTGCTAGTGGAGGGGGCCCCCACGAGCAGTACTTC	CSASGGGPHEQYF
.	TRBJ1-2	.	TRBV20-1	TGCAGTGCTAGACGGGGTGCCTCCCAATACACCTTC	CSARRGASQYTF
.	TRBJ2-1	.	TRBV9	TGTGCCAGCAGCGCTGAGAACAATGAGCAGTTCTTC	CASSAENNEQFF
many	TRBJ2-3	.	TRBV7-9	TGTGCCAGCAGCGCAAACTGGAGGCCCCCAGATACGCAGTATTTT	CASSANWRPPDTQYF
.	TRBJ2-3	TRBD2	TRBV9	TGTGCCAGCAGCGTAGCGCTAGCGGGGGGGCTTGATACGCAGTATTTT	CASSVALAGGLDTQYF
.	TRBJ2-7	.	TRBV7-2	TGTGCCAGCAGCCGGGTGTATAGCGGAGGGTTCGAGCAGCAGTACTTC	CASSRVYSGGFEQQYF
.	TRBJ2-1	.	TRBV19	TGTGCCAGTAGTTTACTAGGGCCCGGGCAACAGTTCTTC	CASSLLGPGQQFF
.	TRBJ2-2	TRBD2	TRBV29-1	TGCAGCGTTCGTACGCTAGCGGGGGTTCAGGGCGGGGAGCTGTTTTTT	CSVRTLAGVQGGELFF
few	TRBJ2-7	.	TRBV2	TGTGCCAGCAGTTCCGACAGACAGCAGTACTTC	CASSSDRQQYF
.	TRBJ2-5	.	TRBV10-1	TGCGCCAGCAGTGAAGGGGCAGGCGAACTCCGAGAGACCCAGTACTTC	CASSEGAGELRETQYF
.	TRBJ2-5	.	TRBV5-1	TGCGCCAGCAGACCAGGCCCTAGCGTACAAGAGACCCAGTACTTC	CASRPGPSVQETQYF
many	TRBJ2-5	TRBD1	TRBV3-1	TGTGCCAGCAGCCAGGACAGGGGCTCGGGAGAGACCCAGTACTTC	CASSQDRGSGETQYF
.	TRBJ2-5	.	TRBV12-3/TRBV12-4	TGTGCCAGCAGGGGAGGATACGGTGGATCAGGGGAGACCCAGTACTTC	CASRGGYGGSGETQYF
once	TRBJ1-2	.	TRBV5-1	TGCGCCAGCAGCCAGCTAGATGCAGGCCACACCTTC	CASSQLDAGHTF
.	TRBJ1-1	TRBD1	TRBV29-1	TGCAGCGTCACGCGGGACAGGAACACTGAAGCTTTCTTT	CSVTRDRNTEAFF
.	TRBJ2-7	.	TRBV1	TGCGGGGCCTACGAGCAGTACTTC	CGAYEQYF